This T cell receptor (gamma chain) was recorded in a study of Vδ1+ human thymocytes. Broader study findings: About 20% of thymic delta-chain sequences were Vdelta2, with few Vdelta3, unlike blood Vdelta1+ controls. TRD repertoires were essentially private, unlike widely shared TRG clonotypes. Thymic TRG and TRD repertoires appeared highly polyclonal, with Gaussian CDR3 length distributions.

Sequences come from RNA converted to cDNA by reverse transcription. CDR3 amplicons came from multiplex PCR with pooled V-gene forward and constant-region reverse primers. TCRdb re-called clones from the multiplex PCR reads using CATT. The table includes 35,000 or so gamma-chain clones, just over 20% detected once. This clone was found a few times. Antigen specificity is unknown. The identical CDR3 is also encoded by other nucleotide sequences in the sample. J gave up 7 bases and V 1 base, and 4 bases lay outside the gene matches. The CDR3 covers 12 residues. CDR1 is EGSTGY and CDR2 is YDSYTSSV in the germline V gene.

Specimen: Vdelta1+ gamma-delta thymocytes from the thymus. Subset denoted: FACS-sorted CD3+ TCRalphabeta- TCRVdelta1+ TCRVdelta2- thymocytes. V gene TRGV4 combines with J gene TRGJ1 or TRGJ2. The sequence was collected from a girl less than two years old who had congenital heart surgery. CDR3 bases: TGTGCCACCTGGGATGGTCGGTATAAGAAACTCTTT. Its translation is CATWDGRYKKLF.